This TCR beta chain was captured by sequencing in a study of blood T cell repertoires in COVID-19. Profiling relied on immunoSEQ multiplex PCR, and the TCRdb table lists in-frame clones only, not all of them. The repertoire includes some 400,000 clones, about 89% of them detected once, and approximately 1.2% sits in the top ten. The CDR3 length is 14 residues. Trimming pared 5 bases from V and 1 base from J, leaving 9 bases between. Germline CDR1 reads SGHTA; CDR2 reads FQGNSA. The TCR was taken from a man younger than 45 who had recovered from COVID-19. Source material: PBMCs or T cells enriched from blood (not recorded which). The V call is TRBV7-2, the J call TRBJ2-4; D perhaps matches TRBD1 (6 bases). In DNA form, the CDR3 reads TGTGCCAGCAGCAGGGACACGGCCAAAAACATTCAGTACTTC. Amino acids: CASSRDTAKNIQYF.